What follows are 8 T cell receptor beta chains derived from one specimen sequenced in a study of blood T cell repertoires in COVID-19. The repertoire was sequenced with immunoSEQ multiplex PCR; TCRdb's copy has only in-frame clones and lacks some. The repertoire holds roughly 300,000 clones, with about 92% as singletons. Sequencing was performed on PBMCs or T cells enriched from blood (not recorded which). The receptors derive from a woman aged 25-40 years who had recovered from COVID-19.

V and J are TRBV10-2 and TRBJ2-3, with 10 positions matching TRBD2. CDR3 length: 15 residues. CDR1 WSHSY and CDR2 SAAADI come from the germline V gene. V dropped 6 bases and J dropped 2; count of bases not matched to a gene: 5. The CDR3: CASRERGGVTDTQYF. In nucleotides, the CDR3 is TGCGCCAGCAGGGAGCGGGGGGGCGTCACAGATACGCAGTATTTT.

The gene calls are TRBV7-2 and TRBJ2-2; D gene unclear. V lost 4 bases to trimming and J lost 4 bases, with 16 bases between them. Looked up from germline, CDR1 is SGHTA and CDR2 is FQGNSA. The CDR3 loop spans 16 amino acids. CDR3 region: CASSSSATRRTGELFF. As DNA, the CDR3 is TGTGCCAGCAGCTCTTCCGCGACACGGCGCACCGGGGAGCTGTTTTTT.

The chain employs TRBV7-9 and TRBJ1-3; 7 nucleotides agree with TRBD1. The CDR3 runs 17 residues. The germline gives CDR1 SEHNR, CDR2 FQNEAQ (reference sequence). With 6 bases clipped from V and 0 bases from J, the junction kept 11 bases outside the gene matches. CDR3 protein: CASRRTGVDNSGNTIYF. DNA of the CDR3: TGTGCCAGCAGGCGGACAGGCGTTGATAACTCTGGAAACACCATATATTTT.

This sequence joins TRBV7-2 and TRBJ1-6; 7 bases map to TRBD1. Germline lookup yields CDR1 SGHTA and CDR2 FQGNSA. This CDR3 comprises 14 residues. The V gene end was trimmed by 2 bases and the J gene end by 10 bases; junction bases not matched to a gene: 5. CDR3 DNA: TGTGCCAGCAGCTTAAGACAGGGTGGCTCACCCCTCCACTTT. Translated: CASSLRQGGSPLHF.

This chain connects TRBV6-2 or TRBV6-3 to TRBJ2-1, with TRBD1 identical over 9 bases. V was clipped by 5 bases and J by 2 bases; unmatched bases: 10. Germline V gene lookup returns CDR1 MNHEY and CDR2 SVGEGT. CDR3 length: 17 residues. CDR3 residues: CASSGHRGLYTYNEQFF. The CDR3 bases are TGTGCCAGCAGTGGCCACAGGGGGCTATATACCTACAATGAGCAGTTCTTC.

DNA of the CDR3: TGTGCCAGCAGCCGGTCTAGGCCCTCTTACGAGCAGTACTTC. This encodes CASSRSRPSYEQYF. The V gene is TRBV27, the J gene TRBJ2-7; the D is unclear. The CDR3 sequence is 14 residues long. CDR1 and CDR2 from the germline V gene are MNHEY and SMNVEV (reference sequence). V lost 6 bases and J 4 bases, leaving 16 bases between the germline ends.

V usage is TRBV5-4 and J usage is TRBJ2-1; D may be TRBD2 (6 bases). Looked up from germline, CDR1 is SGHNT and CDR2 is YYREEE (reference sequence). The V end was cut by 3 bases, the J end by 4 bases, with 17 bases between. CDR3 length: 16 residues. CDR3 protein: CASSSSTLGGYNEQFF. CDR3 sequence (DNA): TGTGCCAGCAGCTCCTCCACCCTGGGGGGTTACAATGAGCAGTTCTTC.

The chain is built from TRBV6-5 and TRBJ1-2, with D perhaps TRBD1 (5 bases). Trimming stripped 5 bases from V and 6 bases from J, with 16 bases between. Germline V gene sequence: CDR1 MNHEY, CDR2 SVGAGI. The CDR3 runs 14 residues. CDR3 DNA: TGTGCCAGCAGTCTGTCAGGGATTAAGGATGGCTACACCTTC. Its protein product is CASSLSGIKDGYTF.